The TCR beta chain under discussion was sequenced for a study of T cells in Graves' hyperthyroidism and ophthalmopathy. Overall study context: Upon initial diagnosis and before any treatment, peripheral blood was collected. Study results and caveats: Blood shared most expanded thyroid clonotypes above 0.001. Before onset, by a median of around six months, the model predicted ophthalmopathy.

The CDR3 loop spans 14 amino acids. In germline, CDR1 is SQVTM, CDR2 ANQGSEA. In its sample, this clonotype was seen a few times. The antigen remains unidentified. Compared with germline, one end of the junction differs, possibly owing to a read error. Amplified TCR beta CDR3 regions derived from RNA transcripts. A set of HTBI primers served as the primers for a first-round RT-PCR of the TCR CDR3. MiXCR, applied by TCRdb to the multiplex PCR reads, yields one record per CDR3 protein. Among approximately 640,000 distinct CDR3 sequences, 15% to 20% were seen once, and the ten largest hold less than 4.5%.

The sample taken for sequencing was blood. The gene calls are TRBV29-1 and TRBJ2-3; possible D gene TRBD2, 6 bases. The sequence was obtained from a woman in her 30s with Graves' hyperthyroidism. CDR3 residues: CSVEAGTSTDTQYF. The CDR3 coding sequence is TGCAGCGTAGAAGCCGGGACTAGCACAGATACGCAGTATTTT.